The present entry profiles one T cell receptor (beta chain) with its context. This clone has just a few counts. It lacks a known antigen. There are no base qualities to consult, and no much larger clone falls within one base. TCRbeta CDR3 regions were amplified from genomic DNA by means of the immunoSEQ Assay, a bias-controlled multiplex PCR. In the paper's pipeline: Within the assay, amplification of reference gene primers was used to estimate how many nucleated cells each sample contained. To quantify the absolute abundance of each unique TCRbeta CDR3 rearrangement, sequence reads were collapsed and filtered. For each sample, productive Simpson clonality was calculated as the square root of Simpson's diversity index across productive rearrangements. This immuneACCESS table, as held by TCRdb, lists in-frame sequences with V and J called but not all clones. Of the missing ones, under half trace to an unresolved V gene in checked studies; the others have no known cause. The DNA gave D and trimming, while V, J and clone size come from that table. Counted in this sample were approximately 380,000 clones; 88% of them appeared once. 1.2% of the sample lies in the top ten.

Deletion took 3 bases off V and 8 bases off J, with a span of 5 bases between the germline ends. The CDR3 goes from the cysteine to the phenylalanine over 11 residues. The CDR3 DNA has 33 bases and is translated from base 1. Participants in the prospective study were enrolled through a virtual design, were aged roughly 18 to 90 years, and lived in roughly 25 United States geographic areas. To assign participants to cohorts, the prospective study relied on clinical history that participants themselves reported in a screening survey and a study questionnaire. For ImmuneRACE Cohort 3, a participant was defined as recovered based on two consecutive negative NP/OP PCR tests, clearance by a healthcare professional, or resolution of symptoms. Mobile phlebotomists in the prospective study collected whole blood, serum and a nasopharyngeal or oropharyngeal swab from every participant. Additional blood draws and questionnaires over a 2-month period could optionally be provided by prospective study participants. Before DNA extraction, prospective study blood samples were shipped either frozen or at room temperature.

These data belong to a study of blood T cell repertoires in COVID-19 (TCRdb year 2020). Concerning the study at large: Collaborator samples came from the United States, Italy and Spain and covered acute and convalescent phases of COVID-19. The material from the prospective study consisted of cDNA or gDNA derived from T cells, B-cell-depleted T cells, or PBMCs. Subjects who had been exposed to COVID-19, were actively infected with it, or had recovered from it provided the deeply sampled blood TCRbeta repertoires that made up the dataset. The repertoires were released in a freely available public database intended as a resource for research on the immune response to SARS-CoV-2. The samples were drawn from two sources: the first 160 participants of the ongoing ImmuneRACE study, and 1,000 to 1,500 subjects contributed by 6 global collaborators. A de-identified subject ID, COVID-19 status, age in years and sex were almost always included in the sample metadata. Where available, HLA class I and class II types were obtained from metadata supplied by the sample provider rather than from assay-based typing.

Results the study describes overall, beyond this receptor: How much clinical and demographic metadata was included differed by source and by participant, and the metadata was provided uncurated.

In this chain, TRBV12-3 or TRBV12-4 is recombined with TRBJ1-5, with the D gene too uncertain to name. Input material: PBMCs or T cells enriched from blood (not recorded which). The clonotype was recovered from a woman in her late teens or twenties who had recovered from COVID-19. The DNA is as follows: TGTGCCAGCAGTTTCCGGGAGCCCCAGCATTTT. It translates as CASSFREPQHF.